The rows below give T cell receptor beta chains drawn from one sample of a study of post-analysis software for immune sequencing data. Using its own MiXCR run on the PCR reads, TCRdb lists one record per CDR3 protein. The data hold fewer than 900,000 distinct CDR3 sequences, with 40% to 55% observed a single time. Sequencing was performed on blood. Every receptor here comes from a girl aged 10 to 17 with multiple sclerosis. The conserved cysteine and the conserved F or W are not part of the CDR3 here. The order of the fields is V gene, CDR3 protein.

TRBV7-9 ASSSGTGITYGYT
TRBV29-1 SVTQSDRDGYT
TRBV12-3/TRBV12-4 ASSWPNWDEQF
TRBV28 ASSPSGGGGDTEAF
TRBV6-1 ASRDSPGTRGDTQY
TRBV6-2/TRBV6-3 ASSSGQSNNEQF
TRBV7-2 ASSRKPNHVYNEQF
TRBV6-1 ASRGLLAFTYNEQF
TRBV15 ATSRGSSSSYEQY
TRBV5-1 ASSLELAGGENEQY
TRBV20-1 SARDRREHGYT
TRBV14 ASSQELARDEQF
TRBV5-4 ASSATGNEQF
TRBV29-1 SLSQGLAGYNEQY
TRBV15 ATSRDLVEQY
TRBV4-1 ASSQDPFQPQH
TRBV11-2 ASSAPQDGGLDYEQY
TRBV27 ASSPRIPGLAGHNEQF
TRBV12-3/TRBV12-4 ASRLSGTGGQYT
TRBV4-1 ASSPGTGSRTDTQY
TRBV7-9 ASSPGGTDEQY
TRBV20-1 SARTAGAGYNEQF
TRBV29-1 SVVYVAHYNEQF
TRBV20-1 SAEKVGEGPTDTQY
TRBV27 ASSSIQGAWETQY
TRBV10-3 AIRHAGTGDSEAF
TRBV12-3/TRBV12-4 ASSDYKTGAGNTIY
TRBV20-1 SATSQDSYGYT
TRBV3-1 ASSQDPGGYGYT
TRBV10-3 ASNDGGQEQF
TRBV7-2 ASSPKADQPQH
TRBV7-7 ASSRGEGYEQY
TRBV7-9 ASSLVGQGGSYEQY
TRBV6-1 ASSPPIAGPANEQY
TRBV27 ASSPRAYNEQY
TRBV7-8 ASSFGAGLNQPQH
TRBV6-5 ASSYFPPGYRQY
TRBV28 ASSLLMTGGTSADTQY
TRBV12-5 ASGGDPGGETQY
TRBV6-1 AMTEQGIKREWTYNEQF